The present entry profiles one T cell receptor (beta chain) with its context. The data originate from a study of human T cells and chemical hapten exposure. Study-wide background: On the upper back, patch tests were applied with 0.01% DPC and read at 6 days.

Time point defined: patch test 1, 2 weeks after DPC sensitization. As for treatment: therapeutic diphenylcyclopropenone sensitization with weekly scalp DPC. Alopecia patients between 18 and 70 years old and suitable for DPC were used as donors. Germline-derived CDR1 and CDR2 are LGHNT and FRNRAP. This CDR3 contains 14 residues. V was trimmed by 5 bases and J by 5 bases, leaving 13 bases between them. TCRdb itself ran the RACE reads through MiXCR, one entry per CDR3 protein. This sample yields roughly 380,000 distinct CDR3 sequences, of which around 4.8% are seen a single time; 2% to 2.5% belongs to the top ten.

The chain links TRBV12-5 to TRBJ2-1, with D unresolved. This TCR was sampled from a woman in her 50s with alopecia areata. Some clones in this sample may be carry-over from other donors' samples. This sample comprised whole blood, obtained in connection with sensitization to the hapten diphenylcyclopropenone (DPC). As DNA, the CDR3 is TGTGCTAGTGGTCCCGGCGAGCAGAACAATGAGCAGTTCTTC. Protein product: CASGPGEQNNEQFF.